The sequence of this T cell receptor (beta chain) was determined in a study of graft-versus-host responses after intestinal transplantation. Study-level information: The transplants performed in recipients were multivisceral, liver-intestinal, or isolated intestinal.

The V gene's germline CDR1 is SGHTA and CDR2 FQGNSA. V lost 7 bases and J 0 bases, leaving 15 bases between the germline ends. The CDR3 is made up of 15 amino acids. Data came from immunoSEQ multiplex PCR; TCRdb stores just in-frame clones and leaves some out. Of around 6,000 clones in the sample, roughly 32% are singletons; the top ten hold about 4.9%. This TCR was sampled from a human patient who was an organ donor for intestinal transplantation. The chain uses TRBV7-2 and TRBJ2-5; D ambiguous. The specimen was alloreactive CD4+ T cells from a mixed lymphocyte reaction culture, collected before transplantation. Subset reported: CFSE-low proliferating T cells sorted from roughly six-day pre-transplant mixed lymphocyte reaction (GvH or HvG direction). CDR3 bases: TGTGCCAGCACCAGCCAGTGGCGGTACCAAGAGACCCAGTACTTC. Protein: CASTSQWRYQETQYF.